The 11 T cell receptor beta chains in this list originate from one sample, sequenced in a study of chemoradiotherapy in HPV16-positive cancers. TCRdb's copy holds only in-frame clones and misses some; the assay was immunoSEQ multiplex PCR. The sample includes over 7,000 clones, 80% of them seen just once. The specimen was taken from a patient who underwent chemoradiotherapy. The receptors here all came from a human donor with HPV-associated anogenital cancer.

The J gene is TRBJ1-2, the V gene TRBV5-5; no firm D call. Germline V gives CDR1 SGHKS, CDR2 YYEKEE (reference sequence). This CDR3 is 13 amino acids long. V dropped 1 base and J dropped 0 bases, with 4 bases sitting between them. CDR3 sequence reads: CASSLRANYGYTF. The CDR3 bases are TGTGCCAGCAGCTTGAGAGCTAACTATGGCTACACCTTC.

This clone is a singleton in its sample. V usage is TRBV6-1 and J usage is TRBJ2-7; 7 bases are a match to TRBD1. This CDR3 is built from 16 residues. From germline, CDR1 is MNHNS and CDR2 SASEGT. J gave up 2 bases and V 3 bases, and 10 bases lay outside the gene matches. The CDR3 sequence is CASSDLNRGTAYEQYF. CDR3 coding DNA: TGTGCCAGCAGTGACCTAAACAGGGGTACCGCCTACGAGCAGTACTTC.

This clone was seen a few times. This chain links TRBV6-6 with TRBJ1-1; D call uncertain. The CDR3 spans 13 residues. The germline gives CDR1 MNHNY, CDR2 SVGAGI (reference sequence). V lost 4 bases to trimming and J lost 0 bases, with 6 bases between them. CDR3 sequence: CASSFVVNTEAFF. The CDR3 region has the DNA TGTGCCAGCAGTTTTGTTGTGAACACTGAAGCTTTCTTT.

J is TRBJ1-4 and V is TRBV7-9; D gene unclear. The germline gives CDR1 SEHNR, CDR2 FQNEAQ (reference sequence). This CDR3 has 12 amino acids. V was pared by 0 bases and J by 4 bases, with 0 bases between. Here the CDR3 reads CASSLANEKLFF. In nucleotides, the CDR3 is TGTGCCAGCAGCTTAGCTAATGAAAAACTGTTTTTT.

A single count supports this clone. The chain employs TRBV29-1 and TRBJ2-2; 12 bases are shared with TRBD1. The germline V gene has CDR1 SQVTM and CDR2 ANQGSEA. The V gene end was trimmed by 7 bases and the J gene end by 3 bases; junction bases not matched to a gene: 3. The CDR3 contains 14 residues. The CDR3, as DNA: TGCAGCGGGGGACAGGGGGCTCACACCGGGGAGCTGTTTTTT. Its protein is CSGGQGAHTGELFF.

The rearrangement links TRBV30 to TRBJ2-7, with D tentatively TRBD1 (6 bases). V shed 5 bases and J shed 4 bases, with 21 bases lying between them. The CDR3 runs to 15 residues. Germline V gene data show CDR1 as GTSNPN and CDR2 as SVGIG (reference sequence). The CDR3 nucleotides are TGTGCCTGGCCCCGATGGGGGCTCAATAGGTACGAGCAGTACTTC. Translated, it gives CAWPRWGLNRYEQYF.

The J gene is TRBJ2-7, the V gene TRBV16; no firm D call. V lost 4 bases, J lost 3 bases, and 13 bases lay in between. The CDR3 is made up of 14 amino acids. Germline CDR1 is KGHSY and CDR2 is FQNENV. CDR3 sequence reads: CASSRGQVGYEQYF. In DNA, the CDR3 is TGTGCCAGCAGCCGTGGTCAAGTGGGCTACGAGCAGTACTTC.

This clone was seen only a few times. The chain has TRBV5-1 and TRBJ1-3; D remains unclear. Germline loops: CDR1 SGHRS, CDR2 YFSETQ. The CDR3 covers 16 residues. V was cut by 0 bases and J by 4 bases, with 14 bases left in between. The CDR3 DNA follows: TGCGCCAGCAGCTTGGCCGGGTTATCGGGGGGAAACACCATATATTTT. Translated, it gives CASSLAGLSGGNTIYF.

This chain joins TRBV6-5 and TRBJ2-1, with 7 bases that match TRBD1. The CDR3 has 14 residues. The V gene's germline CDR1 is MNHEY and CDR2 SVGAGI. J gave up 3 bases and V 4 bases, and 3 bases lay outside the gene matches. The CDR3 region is CASSSRDSYNEQFF. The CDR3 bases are TGTGCCAGCAGTTCCCGGGACAGCTACAATGAGCAGTTCTTC.

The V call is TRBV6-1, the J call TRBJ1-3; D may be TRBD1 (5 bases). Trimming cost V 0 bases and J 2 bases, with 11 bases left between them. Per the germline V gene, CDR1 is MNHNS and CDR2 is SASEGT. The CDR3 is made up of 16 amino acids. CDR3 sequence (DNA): TGTGCCAGCAGTGAAGCCCAGGGTTCACCTGGAAACACCATATATTTT. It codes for CASSEAQGSPGNTIYF.

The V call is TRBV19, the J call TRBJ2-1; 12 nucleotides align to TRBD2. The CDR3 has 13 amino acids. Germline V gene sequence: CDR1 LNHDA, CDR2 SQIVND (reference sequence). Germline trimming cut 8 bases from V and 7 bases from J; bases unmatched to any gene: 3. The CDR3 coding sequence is TGTGCCAGTCGGACTAGCGGGACAAATGAGCAGTTCTTC. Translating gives CASRTSGTNEQFF.